Below, 8 T cell receptor beta chains from the same sample are listed, as sequenced in a study of CD8+ T cells in alopecia areata. The authors extracted RNA and reverse transcribed it into cDNA as the sequencing template. TCRdb keeps only in-frame clones here, not all; method: immunoSEQ multiplex PCR. The sample carries 89,000 or so clones, about 51% recorded once. Sequencing was performed on NKG2D-high CD8+ T cells sorted from blood. The origin of the receptors is a human donor with alopecia areata.

This chain uses TRBV9 with TRBJ2-3; D not resolved. V shed 3 bases and J shed 1 base, with 9 bases lying between them. The germline V gene has CDR1 SGDLS and CDR2 YYNGEE. This CDR3 contains 14 residues. The CDR3 region is CASSGGSRTDTQYF. DNA for the CDR3: TGTGCCAGCAGCGGGGGATCACGCACAGATACGCAGTATTTT.

The chain carries TRBV29-1 and TRBJ2-2; a weak D match, TRBD1 (5 bases). The V end lost 8 bases, the J end lost 4 bases, and 14 bases lay between the germline ends. This CDR3 contains 13 residues. Per germline, CDR1 SQVTM and CDR2 ANQGSEA. The CDR3 nucleotides read TGCAGCCTTCTTGACAGCTCCACCGGGGAGCTGTTTTTT. It yields the protein CSLLDSSTGELFF.

The chain carries TRBV23-1 and TRBJ2-7; possible D gene TRBD1, 5 bases. TRBV23-1 is marked as an open reading frame, function uncertain. V was clipped by 3 bases and J by 2 bases, with 8 bases between them. The CDR3 contains 13 residues. CDR3 DNA sequence: TGCGCCAGCAGTCAGGACACGACCTACGAGCAGTACTTC. It translates to CASSQDTTYEQYF.

This clone was observed a few times. CDR3 nucleotide sequence: TGTGCCAGCAGCGCTACAGGGACTGACGAGCAGTACTTC. It encodes CASSATGTDEQYF. The chain couples TRBV9 to TRBJ2-7; D may be TRBD1 or TRBD2 (6 bases each). V dropped 3 bases and J dropped 5 bases, with 12 bases sitting between them. This CDR3 is 13 amino acids long. The germline V gene encodes CDR1 SGDLS and CDR2 YYNGEE.

DNA of the CDR3: TGTGCCAGCAGCCACAGGGGTCTATATAATTCACCCCTCCACTTT. Protein: CASSHRGLYNSPLHF. V is TRBV6-6 and J is TRBJ1-6; the match to TRBD1 covers 7 bases. The V gene's germline CDR1 is MNHNY and CDR2 SVGAGI (reference sequence). The CDR3 consists of 15 residues. After removal of 6 bases from V and 4 bases from J, the junction contained 6 bases not matched to a gene.

The CDR3 nucleotides read TGTGCCAGCAGTTTAAGGGGCCTCAATCAGCCCCAGCATTTT. Translation gives CASSLRGLNQPQHF. The chain links TRBV27 to TRBJ1-5, with a weak D call TRBD1 (5 bases). Trimming cost V 2 bases and J 3 bases, with 8 bases left between them. The germline CDR1 and CDR2 sequences are MNHEY and SMNVEV (reference sequence). The CDR3 is 14 residues long.

J is TRBJ2-4 and V is TRBV9; TRBD1 is a possible D gene (6 bases). The V end was cut by 3 bases, the J end by 5 bases, with 9 bases between. Germline V gives CDR1 SGDLS, CDR2 YYNGEE. The CDR3 sequence is 13 residues long. The CDR3 region has the DNA TGTGCCAGCAGCGCGTCAGGGGAAAACATTCAGTACTTC. Residues: CASSASGENIQYF.

The V gene is TRBV27, the J gene TRBJ2-3, with 13 bases identical to TRBD2. Germline V lookup: CDR1 MNHEY, CDR2 SMNVEV (reference sequence). The CDR3 has 16 residues. The V gene end was trimmed by 4 bases and the J gene end by 5 bases; junction bases not matched to a gene: 6. The CDR3 nucleotides are TGTGCCAGCAGTTCGGGACTAGCGGGATCGGGAGATACGCAGTATTTT. Translating gives CASSSGLAGSGDTQYF.